These 26 T cell receptor beta chains were all obtained from the same sample, sequenced in a study of blood T cell repertoires in COVID-19. TCRdb keeps only in-frame clones here, not all; method: immunoSEQ multiplex PCR. Of approximately 300,000 clones listed, about 90% were seen once; the top ten hold under 6%. Material for sequencing was PBMCs or T cells enriched from blood (not recorded which). The receptors were sampled from a woman aged 25 to 39 who had recovered from COVID-19.

The chain employs TRBV7-2 and TRBJ2-3, with 16 bases matching TRBD2. The J segment lost 2 bases and the V segment lost 4 bases, leaving 3 bases of the junction unmatched. The CDR3 contains 17 residues. Looked up from germline, CDR1 is SGHTA and CDR2 is FQGNSA. DNA for the CDR3: TGTGCCAGCAGCTCGGGACTAGCGGGGGGGCACACAGATACGCAGTATTTT. Its protein product is CASSSGLAGGHTDTQYF.

The genes are TRBV3-1 (or the pseudogene TRBV3-2) and TRBJ1-6; D remains ambiguous. The CDR3 length is 14 residues. The V gene's germline CDR1 is LGHDT and CDR2 YNNKEL (reference sequence). Trimming removed 4 bases from V and 7 bases from J, with 11 bases in between. CDR3 amino acids: CASSPRPTNSPLHF. DNA of the CDR3: TGTGCCAGCAGCCCTAGACCGACGAATTCACCCCTCCACTTT.

The chain links TRBV27 to TRBJ2-3; 10 bases align to TRBD2. J was trimmed by 1 base and V by 5 bases; bases with no gene match: 6. Germline CDR1 is MNHEY and CDR2 is SMNVEV (reference sequence). The CDR3 is 16 residues long. This CDR3 reads CASSPLGTSGTDTQYF. CDR3 in DNA: TGTGCCAGCAGTCCCTTGGGGACTAGCGGCACAGATACGCAGTATTTT.

The rearrangement links TRBV5-1 to TRBJ1-1, with 7 bases aligning to TRBD1. This CDR3 has 14 residues. Germline CDR1 SGHRS, CDR2 YFSETQ. The ends lost 3 bases at V and 8 bases at J; junction bases unmatched: 10. Here the CDR3 DNA reads TGCGCCAGCAGCTCAGACAGCCGGGACAGAGAAGCTTTCTTT. Protein: CASSSDSRDREAFF.

The chain joins TRBV12-3 or TRBV12-4 to TRBJ2-3; a weak D match, TRBD2 (6 bases). The CDR3 consists of 13 residues. With 9 bases removed from V and 2 bases from J, the gap between germline ends came to 12 bases. The CDR3 spells CASLRDFTDTQYF. CDR3 DNA: TGTGCCAGTCTCCGGGACTTCACAGATACGCAGTATTTT.

With respect to this clone: The sample contains more than one DNA sequence encoding this CDR3. V usage is TRBV29-1 and J usage is TRBJ1-5; 8 positions agree with TRBD1. CDR3 length: 13 amino acids. Germline CDR1 and CDR2: SQVTM and ANQGSEA. Germline trimming cut 4 bases from V and 6 bases from J; bases unmatched to any gene: 5. CDR3: CSVGDRGGQPQHF. The CDR3 DNA sequence: TGCAGCGTTGGTGACAGGGGAGGTCAGCCCCAGCATTTT.

J is TRBJ1-2 and V is TRBV6-2 or TRBV6-3; a weak D match, TRBD1 (5 bases). The CDR3 has 12 residues. Germline assignment: CDR1 MNHEY and CDR2 SVGEGT. With 5 bases removed from V and 6 bases from J, the gap between germline ends came to 10 bases. CDR3 protein: CASSPQGNGYTF. In nucleotides, the CDR3 is TGTGCCAGCAGTCCCCAGGGTAATGGCTACACCTTC.

This clone was seen a single time. The V and J genes are TRBV19 and TRBJ1-1; D might be TRBD1 (6 bases). With 2 bases removed from V and 6 bases from J, the gap between germline ends came to 13 bases. The length of the CDR3 is 14 residues. From germline, CDR1 is LNHDA and CDR2 SQIVND (reference sequence). The chain's CDR3 is CASSITGGGPEAFF. In nucleotides, the CDR3 is TGTGCCAGTAGTATAACGGGGGGCGGACCTGAAGCTTTCTTT.

V usage is TRBV10-1 and J usage is TRBJ1-2; unclear D gene. V lost 10 bases and J 4 bases, leaving 13 bases between the germline ends. CDR3 length: 12 amino acids. Germline assignment: CDR1 WNHNN and CDR2 SYGVQD (reference sequence). CDR3 nucleotides: TGCGCCACTCCTCGAGTCCTCTATGGCTACACCTTC. Amino acids: CATPRVLYGYTF.

The genes are TRBV27 and TRBJ2-7; D might be TRBD1 (5 bases). Germline CDR1 reads MNHEY; CDR2 reads SMNVEV (reference sequence). This CDR3 has 14 residues. V shed 4 bases and J shed 0 bases, with 10 bases lying between them. CDR3 residues: CASSWGSRSYEQYF. For the CDR3, the DNA is TGTGCCAGCAGTTGGGGCTCCCGCTCCTACGAGCAGTACTTC.

This chain joins TRBV7-2 and TRBJ1-2; 11 nucleotides line up with TRBD1. This CDR3 comprises 14 residues. V shed 5 bases and J 4 bases; nucleotides not matched to a gene: 3. Germline assignment: CDR1 SGHTA and CDR2 FQGNSA. CDR3 DNA sequence: TGTGCCAGCAGCGAGGGGACAGGGGGCTATGGCTACACCTTC. Encoded protein: CASSEGTGGYGYTF.

For the CDR3, the DNA is TGTGCCAGCAGTCCGGGACAGTTTCCCTCTGGAAACACCATATATTTT. As protein: CASSPGQFPSGNTIYF. The chain joins TRBV28 to TRBJ1-3; TRBD1 agrees at 7 bases. The CDR3 consists of 16 residues. J gave up 0 bases and V 5 bases, and 7 bases lay outside the gene matches. CDR1 is MDHEN, CDR2 SYDVKM, per germline.

The V gene is TRBV7-6, the J gene TRBJ2-7; TRBD1 agrees at 7 bases. V lost 5 bases and J lost 5; bases outside the gene matches: 9. CDR1 and CDR2 (germline): SGHVS, FNYEAQ. This CDR3 has 14 residues. This CDR3 is CASSRYRDRDEQYF. CDR3 coding DNA: TGTGCCAGCAGCCGCTATAGGGACAGAGACGAGCAGTACTTC.

The chain couples TRBV6-5 to TRBJ2-2; TRBD1 matches 9 bases. Germline V lookup: CDR1 MNHEY, CDR2 SVGAGI. CDR3 length: 13 residues. With V trimmed by 11 bases and J by 7 bases, 8 bases remained unmatched. DNA of the CDR3: TGTGCCCTCCGGACAGGGGAGGGCGGGGAGCTGTTTTTT. Protein product: CALRTGEGGELFF.

V and J are TRBV14 and TRBJ1-2; 7 bases match TRBD1. This CDR3 is 15 amino acids long. The trim removed 1 base at V and 0 bases at J, leaving 2 bases unmatched. Germline-derived CDR1 and CDR2 are SGHDN and FVKESK. The CDR3 here is CASSQGQGSNYGYTF. In DNA form, the CDR3 reads TGTGCCAGCAGCCAAGGACAGGGCTCTAACTATGGCTACACCTTC.

This clone was recorded once. At one of its ends the junction is not consistent with the germline gene, which may arise from a read error. The chain carries TRBV7-7 and TRBJ2-1; 11 bases match TRBD1. Germline CDR1 reads SSHAT; CDR2 reads FNYEAQ (reference sequence). The CDR3 totals 16 residues. The CDR3: CASSYPRDRGYNEQFF. CDR3 in DNA: TGTGCTAGCAGCTACCCCCGGGACAGGGGGTACAATGAGCAGTTCTTC.

The rearrangement links TRBV7-8 to TRBJ2-3; a possible D gene is TRBD1 (6 bases). CDR3 length: 16 amino acids. The ends were cut back, 3 bases at V and 5 bases at J, with 18 bases in the middle. Germline CDR1 SGHVS, CDR2 FQNEAQ. The CDR3 region is CASSLHRDTKGDTQYF. For the CDR3, the DNA is TGTGCCAGCAGCTTGCACCGGGACACTAAGGGAGATACGCAGTATTTT.

The chain uses TRBV30 and TRBJ1-1; D possibly corresponds to TRBD1 (6 bases). The CDR3 contains 15 residues. Per germline, CDR1 GTSNPN and CDR2 SVGIG (reference sequence). Trimming took 4 bases from V and 1 from J, leaving 16 bases between them. CDR3 bases: TGTGCCTGGATAGGATGGCGGGGGCCGAACACTGAAGCTTTCTTT. Residues: CAWIGWRGPNTEAFF.

This clone has a single count. The chain uses TRBV10-3 and TRBJ2-7, with 9 positions matching TRBD2. Germline trimming cut 2 bases from V and 4 bases from J; bases unmatched to any gene: 3. The germline V gene has CDR1 ENHRY and CDR2 SYGVKD. The CDR3 is 14 amino acids. The CDR3 sequence is CAISEISGGYEQYF. CDR3 DNA sequence: TGTGCCATCAGTGAGATTAGCGGGGGATACGAGCAGTACTTC.

The CDR3 region has the DNA TGTGCCAGCAGCCAAGGGACCTCGGGGGAGACCCAGTACTTC. Protein: CASSQGTSGETQYF. The chain carries TRBV3-1 (or the pseudogene TRBV3-2) and TRBJ2-5, with D perhaps TRBD2 (5 bases). There are 14 residues in the CDR3. With 1 base removed from V and 5 bases from J, the gap between germline ends came to 11 bases. In germline, CDR1 is LGHDT, CDR2 YNNKEL (reference sequence).

CDR3: CASRGQGGYEQYF. Here the CDR3 DNA reads TGTGCCAGCAGGGGACAGGGTGGCTACGAGCAGTACTTC. The chain combines TRBV4-2 with TRBJ2-7; 9 bases fit TRBD1. Unmatched junction bases numbered 3, after V lost 6 bases and J lost 3 bases. Germline V gene data show CDR1 as LGHNA and CDR2 as YNFKEQ. The CDR3 extends over 13 amino acids.

The rearrangement links TRBV4-2 to TRBJ2-2; 9 bases are shared with TRBD1. CDR3 length equals 15 residues. J gave up 5 bases and V 4 bases, and 5 bases lay outside the gene matches. In germline, CDR1 is LGHNA, CDR2 YNFKEQ. The DNA of the CDR3 is TGTGCCAGCAGCCCACAGGGGGCGCTTACCGGGGAGCTGTTTTTT. Amino acid sequence: CASSPQGALTGELFF.

V is TRBV5-1 and J is TRBJ2-3, with D possibly matching TRBD1 (6 bases). The CDR3 sequence is 13 residues long. Germline lookup yields CDR1 SGHRS and CDR2 YFSETQ. Trimming removed 3 bases at V and 9 bases at J, with 14 bases between. CDR3 sequence (DNA): TGCGCCAGCAGCTCGGACCCAGGGGAGACGCAGTATTTT. Translation gives CASSSDPGETQYF.

This chain uses TRBV30 with TRBJ1-6, with 12 bases lining up with TRBD1. This CDR3 comprises 16 residues. The V gene's germline CDR1 is GTSNPN and CDR2 SVGIG (reference sequence). Trimming cost V 2 bases and J 8 bases; bases outside gene matches: 7. The CDR3 DNA reads TGTGCCTGGAGTACGGGACAGGGGGCTTGGGATTCACCCCTCCACTTT. It translates to CAWSTGQGAWDSPLHF.

This clone was seen only once. The V call is TRBV5-1, the J call TRBJ2-1; 8 nucleotides line up with TRBD2. The germline V gene encodes CDR1 SGHRS and CDR2 YFSETQ. V lost 4 bases to trimming and J lost 8 bases; unmatched junction nucleotides: 8. The CDR3 consists of 14 residues. CDR3 amino acids: CASSATGGPDEQFF. CDR3 coding DNA: TGCGCCAGCAGCGCCACGGGGGGGCCGGATGAGCAGTTCTTC.

The rearrangement joins TRBV4-1 to TRBJ1-5; TRBD1 is a possible D gene (5 bases). Trimming removed 0 bases at V and 6 bases at J, with 9 bases between. Germline V gene data show CDR1 as MGHRA and CDR2 as YSYEKL. The CDR3 has 14 residues. The CDR3 protein is CASSQDRGTQPQHF. As DNA, the CDR3 is TGCGCCAGCAGCCAAGATCGGGGGACTCAGCCCCAGCATTTT.